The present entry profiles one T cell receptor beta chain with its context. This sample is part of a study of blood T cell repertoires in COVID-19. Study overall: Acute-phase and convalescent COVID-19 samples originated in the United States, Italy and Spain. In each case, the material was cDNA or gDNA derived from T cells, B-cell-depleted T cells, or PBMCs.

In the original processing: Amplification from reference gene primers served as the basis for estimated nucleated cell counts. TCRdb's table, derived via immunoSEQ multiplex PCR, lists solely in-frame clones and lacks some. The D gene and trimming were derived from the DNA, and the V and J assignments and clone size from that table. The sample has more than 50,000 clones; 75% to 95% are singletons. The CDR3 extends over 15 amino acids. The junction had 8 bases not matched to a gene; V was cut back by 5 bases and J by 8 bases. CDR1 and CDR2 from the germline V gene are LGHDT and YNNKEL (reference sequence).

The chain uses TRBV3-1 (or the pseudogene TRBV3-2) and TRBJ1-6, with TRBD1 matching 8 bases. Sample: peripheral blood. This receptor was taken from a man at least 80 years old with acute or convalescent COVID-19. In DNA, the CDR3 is TGTGCCAGCAGCGGCCGACAGGGGTTAGATTCACCCCTCCACTTT. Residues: CASSGRQGLDSPLHF.